This TCR beta chain was identified during a study of control samples from healthy donors and cancer patients. The assay was immunoSEQ multiplex PCR, and TCRdb's table has in-frame clones only and misses some. The sample lists over 150,000 clones, around 90% occurring once. In germline, CDR1 is MNHEY, CDR2 SVGEGT. V dropped 2 bases and J dropped 5 bases, with 16 bases sitting between them. This CDR3 has 16 residues. Specimen: blood. The rearrangement uses TRBV6-2 or TRBV6-3 and TRBJ2-1; D remains ambiguous. This TCR was recovered from a man aged 30 to 39 in good health. The CDR3 protein is CASSYGQFGQNNEQFF. The CDR3 DNA reads TGTGCCAGCAGTTACGGCCAGTTCGGGCAAAACAATGAGCAGTTCTTC.